Listed below are T cell receptor beta chains from one sample, sequenced in a study of T cell repertoires in cytomegalovirus infection. TCRdb used MiXCR to reprocess the reads, holding one entry per CDR3 protein. The profile shows approximately 100,000 distinct CDR3 sequences, about a quarter of them singletons. Sequences were obtained from CD8+ T cells from PBMCs. Receptors originate from a human donor in good health (CMV status not recorded). Some clones in this sample may be carry-over from other donors' samples. Both conserved end residues are part of each CDR3. D genes are given only for firm matches. Clone size is shown for a subset of rows, as once, few, many or a class of expanded clone.

>-|TRBV29-1|TRBJ2-7|-
CSVETGNFHAEQYF
TGCAGCGTTGAAACAGGGAACTTCCATGCCGAGCAGTACTTC
>-|TRBV29-1|TRBJ2-3|TRBD2
CSVFSGDTDTQYF
TGCAGCGTCTTTAGCGGGGACACAGATACGCAGTATTTT
>-|TRBV6-5|TRBJ2-7|-
CVSISTGTSSYEQYF
TGTGTCAGCATCTCAACGGGAACCAGCTCCTACGAGCAGTACTTC
>-|TRBV5-5|TRBJ2-7|-
CASSFVNYEQYF
TGTGCCAGCAGCTTCGTCAACTACGAGCAGTACTTC
>many|TRBV28|TRBJ2-3|-
CASSSPFQITGTDTQYF
TGTGCCAGCAGTTCGCCATTCCAGATCACTGGCACAGATACGCAGTATTTT
>-|TRBV20-1|TRBJ2-1|TRBD2
CSAGTSVVQFF
TGCAGTGCCGGGACTAGCGTTGTGCAGTTCTTC
>-|TRBV12-3/TRBV12-4|TRBJ2-1|-
CATSLSNEQFF
TGTGCCACATCCCTTTCCAATGAGCAGTTCTTC
>many|TRBV11-2|TRBJ1-5|-
CASSLVEGQPQHF
TGTGCCAGCAGCTTAGTAGAGGGTCAGCCCCAGCATTTT
>few|TRBV7-9|TRBJ2-2|-
CASSFGHTGELFF
TGTGCCAGCAGCTTTGGACATACCGGGGAGCTGTTTTTT
>-|TRBV18|TRBJ2-2|TRBD2
CASSPLDLAEFNTGELFF
TGTGCCAGCTCACCACTCGACCTAGCGGAGTTTAACACCGGGGAGCTGTTTTTT